The sequence of this T cell receptor (beta chain) was determined in a study of T-cell reconstitution after alpha-beta-depleted transplantation in children. It was with unique molecular identifiers that the TCRbeta library was prepared. TCRdb independently ran MiXCR on the PCR reads; one entry per CDR3 protein. The sample has 500,000 to 650,000 distinct CDR3 sequences, 10% to 15% seen once. Overall study findings and caveats: Some patients' high day-60 TCRbeta diversity was attributed to recipient cells surviving conditioning. At the one-year point after transplant, T-cell counts and TCRbeta diversity were found to come mostly from T cells that had been newly produced. Alpha-beta T cells about two months after transplant reportedly derived from several hundred expanded graft clones.

Concerning this clonotype itself: Its specificity is unknown.

This sample comprised PBMCs, mostly from graft donor cells, obtained 360 days after TCRalphabeta/CD19-depleted stem cell transplant. The sequence came from a male patient younger than 18 who had a stem cell transplant for acute myeloid leukemia, so the T cells may come from the graft donor.

CDR3 protein: CATSDYRSGEQYF. The CDR3 DNA sequence: TGTGCCACCAGTGATTACAGGAGTGGCGAGCAGTACTTC. This chain connects TRBV24-1 to TRBJ2-7, with D possibly matching TRBD1 (5 bases). This CDR3 comprises 13 residues. Trimming removed 2 bases at V and 6 bases at J, with 10 bases between. CDR1 KGHDR and CDR2 SFDVKD come from the germline V gene.